This T cell receptor beta chain comes out of a study of cytomegalovirus exposure and HLA in healthy donors. Primers: 60 Vbeta forward and 13 Jbeta reverse. The data were produced by immunoSEQ multiplex PCR, yet TCRdb's version contains in-frame clones alone and is incomplete. The sample contains roughly 130,000 clones, just over 65% of which appear only once. The CDR3 spans 12 residues. Trimming shortened V by 8 bases and J by 0 bases, and 8 bases separated the two germline ends. Germline V gene sequence: CDR1 MDHEN, CDR2 SYDVKM. Sequencing was carried out using PBMCs. V gene TRBV28 combines with J gene TRBJ2-7, with TRBD1 as a possible D gene (5 bases). This clonotype originated in an older woman in good health and CMV-seronegative. The CDR3 sequence: CASFDSSYEQYF. The CDR3, as DNA: TGTGCCAGCTTTGACAGCTCCTACGAGCAGTACTTC.